This TCR beta chain originates from a study of human T cells and chemical hapten exposure. Broader study findings: In the PT1 data, expanded TCR counts showed a positive correlation with patch test score. In comparison with controls, expanded TCRs gave rise to a significantly larger number of large CDR3 similarity clusters.

Germline-derived CDR1 and CDR2 are SQVTM and ANQGSEA. The CDR3 is 12 residues long. J lost 7 bases, V lost 7 bases, and 6 bases had no gene match. TCRdb passed the RACE reads through MiXCR, listing each CDR3 protein once. Found here are some 380,000 distinct CDR3 sequences, 4.8% of them singletons; the top ten hold approximately 2.3%. Time point indicated: patch test 1, 2 weeks after DPC sensitization. The sample's treatment: therapeutic diphenylcyclopropenone sensitization with weekly scalp DPC. Extraction of total RNA was performed on unfractionated whole blood. This clonotype was detected ten times or more. The target antigen is unknown.

The sequence derives from a woman aged 45-59 years with alopecia areata. Some clones in this sample may be carry-over from other donors' samples. The source was whole blood, collected in connection with sensitization to the hapten diphenylcyclopropenone (DPC). J is TRBJ1-4 and V is TRBV29-1; 7 bases fit TRBD1. The CDR3 nucleotides are TGCAGCGGCCGACAGGGAGGTGAAAAACTGTTTTTT. Amino acids: CSGRQGGEKLFF.